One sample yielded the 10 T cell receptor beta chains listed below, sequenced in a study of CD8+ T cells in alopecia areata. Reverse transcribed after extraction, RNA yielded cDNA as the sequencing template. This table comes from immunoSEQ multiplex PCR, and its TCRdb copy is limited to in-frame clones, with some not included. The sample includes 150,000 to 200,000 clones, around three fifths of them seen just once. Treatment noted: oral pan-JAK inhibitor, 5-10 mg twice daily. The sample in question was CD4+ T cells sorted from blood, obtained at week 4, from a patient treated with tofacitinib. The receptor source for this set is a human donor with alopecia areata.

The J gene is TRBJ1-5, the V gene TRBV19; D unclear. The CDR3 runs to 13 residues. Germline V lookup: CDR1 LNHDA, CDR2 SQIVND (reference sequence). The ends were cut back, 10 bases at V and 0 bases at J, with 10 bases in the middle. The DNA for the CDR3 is TGTGCCACCGCCAGCAATAGCAATCAGCCCCAGCATTTT. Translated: CATASNSNQPQHF.

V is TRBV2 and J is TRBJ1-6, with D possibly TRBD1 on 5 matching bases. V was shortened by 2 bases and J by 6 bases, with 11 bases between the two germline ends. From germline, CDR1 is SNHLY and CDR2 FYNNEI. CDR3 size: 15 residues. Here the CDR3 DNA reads TGTGCCAGCAGTGAAAGGCCAGGGAGTAATTCACCCCTCCACTTT. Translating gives CASSERPGSNSPLHF.

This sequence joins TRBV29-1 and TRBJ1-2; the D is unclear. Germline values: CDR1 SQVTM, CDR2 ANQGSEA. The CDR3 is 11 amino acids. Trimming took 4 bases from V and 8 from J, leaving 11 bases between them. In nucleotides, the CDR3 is TGCAGCGTTGGGGGTTTGGAGGGCTACACCTTC. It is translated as CSVGGLEGYTF.

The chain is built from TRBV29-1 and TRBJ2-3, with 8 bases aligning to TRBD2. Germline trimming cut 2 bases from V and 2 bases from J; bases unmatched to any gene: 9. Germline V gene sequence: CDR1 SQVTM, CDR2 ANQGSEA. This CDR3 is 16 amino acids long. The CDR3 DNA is TGCAGCGTTGAAACTCAGCGGGGGAGACACACAGATACGCAGTATTTT. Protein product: CSVETQRGRHTDTQYF.

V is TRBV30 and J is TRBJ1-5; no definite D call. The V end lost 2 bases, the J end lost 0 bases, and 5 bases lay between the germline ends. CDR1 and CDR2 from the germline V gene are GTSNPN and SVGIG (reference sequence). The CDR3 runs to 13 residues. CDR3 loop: CAWSPDSNQPQHF. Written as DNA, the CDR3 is TGTGCCTGGAGTCCGGATAGCAATCAGCCCCAGCATTTT. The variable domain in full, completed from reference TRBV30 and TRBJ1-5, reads SQTIHQWPATLVQPVGSPLSLECTVEGTSNPNLYWYRQAAGRGLQLLFYSVGIGQISSEVPQNLSASRPQDRQFILSSKKLLLSDSGFYLCAWSPDSNQPQHFGDGTRLSIL.

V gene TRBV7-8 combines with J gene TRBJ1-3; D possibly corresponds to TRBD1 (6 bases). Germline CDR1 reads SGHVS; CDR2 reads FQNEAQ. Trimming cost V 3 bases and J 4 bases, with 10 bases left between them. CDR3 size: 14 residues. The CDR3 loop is CASSFTGMGNTIYF. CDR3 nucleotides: TGTGCCAGCAGCTTCACAGGGATGGGAAACACCATATATTTT.

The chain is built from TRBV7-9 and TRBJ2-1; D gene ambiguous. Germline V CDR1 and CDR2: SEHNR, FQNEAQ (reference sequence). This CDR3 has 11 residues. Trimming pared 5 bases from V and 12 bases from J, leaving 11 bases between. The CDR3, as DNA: TGTGCCAGCAGCCTCTTGAAGGGGCAGTTCTTC. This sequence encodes CASSLLKGQFF.

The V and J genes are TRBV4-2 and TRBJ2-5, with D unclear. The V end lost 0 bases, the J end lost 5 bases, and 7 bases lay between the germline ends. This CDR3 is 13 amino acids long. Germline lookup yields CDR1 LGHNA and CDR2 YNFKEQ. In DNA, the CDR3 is TGTGCCAGCAGCCAAGACAGCTTGGAGACCCAGTACTTC. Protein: CASSQDSLETQYF.

The CDR3 coding sequence is TGTGCCAGCAGCATCACCGGGACAGGGGATTCACCCCTCCACTTT. It encodes CASSITGTGDSPLHF. This sequence joins TRBV5-6 and TRBJ1-6; 10 bases match TRBD1. Germline-derived CDR1 and CDR2 are SGHDT and YYEEEE. The CDR3 is made up of 15 amino acids. V lost 4 bases, J lost 8 bases, and 6 bases stayed unmatched.

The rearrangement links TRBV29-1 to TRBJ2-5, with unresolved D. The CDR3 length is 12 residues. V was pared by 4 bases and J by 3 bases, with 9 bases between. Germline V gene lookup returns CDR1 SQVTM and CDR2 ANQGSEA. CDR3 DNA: TGCAGCGTTGGGGGTGCGGAAGAGACCCAGTACTTC. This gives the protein CSVGGAEETQYF.